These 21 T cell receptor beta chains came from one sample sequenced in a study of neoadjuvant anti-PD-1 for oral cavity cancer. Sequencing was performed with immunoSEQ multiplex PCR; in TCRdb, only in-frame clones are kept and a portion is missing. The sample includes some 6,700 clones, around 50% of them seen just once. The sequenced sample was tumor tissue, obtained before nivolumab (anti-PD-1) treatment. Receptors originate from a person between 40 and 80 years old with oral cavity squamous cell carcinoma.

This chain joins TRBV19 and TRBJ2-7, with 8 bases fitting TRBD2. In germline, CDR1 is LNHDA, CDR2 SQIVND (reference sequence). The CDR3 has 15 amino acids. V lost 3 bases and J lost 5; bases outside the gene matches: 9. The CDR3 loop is CASSIGGGAWDEQYF. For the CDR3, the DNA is TGTGCCAGTAGTATCGGGGGGGGCGCTTGGGACGAGCAGTACTTC.

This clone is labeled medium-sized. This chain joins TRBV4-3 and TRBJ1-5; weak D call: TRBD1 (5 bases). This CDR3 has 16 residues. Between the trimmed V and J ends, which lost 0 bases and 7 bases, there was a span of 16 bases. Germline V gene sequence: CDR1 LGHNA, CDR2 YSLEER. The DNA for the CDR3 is TGCGCCAGCAGCCAAGATATGGGGCAGGGTTTCCAGCCCCAGCATTTT. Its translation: CASSQDMGQGFQPQHF.

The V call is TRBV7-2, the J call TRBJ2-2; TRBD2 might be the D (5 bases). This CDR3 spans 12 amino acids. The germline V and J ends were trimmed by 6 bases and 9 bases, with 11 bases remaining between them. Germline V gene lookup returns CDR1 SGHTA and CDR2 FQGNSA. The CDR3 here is CASSSGLRELFF. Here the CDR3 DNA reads TGTGCCAGCAGTTCCGGACTCAGGGAGCTGTTTTTT.

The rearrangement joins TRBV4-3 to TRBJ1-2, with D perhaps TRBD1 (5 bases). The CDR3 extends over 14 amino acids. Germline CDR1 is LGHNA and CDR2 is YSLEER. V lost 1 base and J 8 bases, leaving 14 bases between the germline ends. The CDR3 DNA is TGCGCCAGCAGCCAAGGCGGAGGGGCGCGGGGCTACACCTTC. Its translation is CASSQGGGARGYTF.

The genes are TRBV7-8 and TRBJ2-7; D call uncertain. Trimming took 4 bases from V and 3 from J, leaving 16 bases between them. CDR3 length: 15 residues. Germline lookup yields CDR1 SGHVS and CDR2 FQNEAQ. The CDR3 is CASSSNQGRGYEQYF. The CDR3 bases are TGTGCCAGCAGCTCGAATCAAGGACGTGGCTACGAGCAGTACTTC. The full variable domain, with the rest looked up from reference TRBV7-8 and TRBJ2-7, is GAGVSQSPRYKVAKRGQDVALRCDPISGHVSLFWYQQALGQGPEFLTYFQNEAQLDKSGLPSDRFFAERPEGSVSTLKIQRTQQEDSAVYLCASSSNQGRGYEQYFGPGTRLTVT.

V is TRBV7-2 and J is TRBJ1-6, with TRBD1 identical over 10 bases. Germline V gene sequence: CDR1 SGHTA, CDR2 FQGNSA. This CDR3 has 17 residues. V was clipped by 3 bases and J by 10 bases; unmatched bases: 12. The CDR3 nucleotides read TGTGCCAGCAGCTTTGGACCCCGGGGACAGGGGCACTCACCCCTCCACTTT. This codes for CASSFGPRGQGHSPLHF.

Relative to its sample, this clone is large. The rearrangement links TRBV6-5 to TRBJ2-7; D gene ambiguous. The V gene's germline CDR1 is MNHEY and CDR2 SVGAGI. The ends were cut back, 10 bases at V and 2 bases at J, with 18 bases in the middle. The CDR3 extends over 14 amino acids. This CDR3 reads CATRPAASPYEQYF. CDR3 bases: TGTGCCACCCGACCCGCAGCCAGCCCCTACGAGCAGTACTTC.

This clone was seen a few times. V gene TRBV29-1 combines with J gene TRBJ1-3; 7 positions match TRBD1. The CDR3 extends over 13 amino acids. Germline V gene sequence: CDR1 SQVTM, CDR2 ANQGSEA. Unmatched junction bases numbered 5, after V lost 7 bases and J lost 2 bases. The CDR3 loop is CSAAGTAGNTIYF. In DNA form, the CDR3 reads TGCAGCGCCGCTGGGACAGCTGGAAACACCATATATTTT.

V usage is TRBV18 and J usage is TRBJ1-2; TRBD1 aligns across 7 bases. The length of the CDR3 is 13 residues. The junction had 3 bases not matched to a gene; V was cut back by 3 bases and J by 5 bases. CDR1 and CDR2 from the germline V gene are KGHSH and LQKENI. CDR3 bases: TGTGCCAGCTCACCTGACAGGGAGTATGGCTACACCTTC. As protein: CASSPDREYGYTF.

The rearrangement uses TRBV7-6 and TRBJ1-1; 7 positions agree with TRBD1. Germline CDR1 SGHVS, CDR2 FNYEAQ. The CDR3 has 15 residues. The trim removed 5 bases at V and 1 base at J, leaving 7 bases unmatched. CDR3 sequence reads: CASSVTGTANTEAFF. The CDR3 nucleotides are TGTGCCAGCAGCGTCACCGGGACAGCGAACACTGAAGCTTTCTTT.

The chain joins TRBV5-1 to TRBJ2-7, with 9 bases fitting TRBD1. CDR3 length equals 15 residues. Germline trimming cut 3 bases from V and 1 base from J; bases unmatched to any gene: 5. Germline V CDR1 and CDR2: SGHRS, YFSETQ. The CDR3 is CASSSSTGGSYEQYF. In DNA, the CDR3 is TGCGCCAGCAGCTCGTCGACAGGGGGTTCCTACGAGCAGTACTTC. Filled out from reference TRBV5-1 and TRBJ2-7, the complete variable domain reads KAGVTQTPRYLIKTRGQQVTLSCSPISGHRSVSWYQQTPGQGLQFLFEYFSETQRNKGNFPGRFSGRQFSNSRSEMNVSTLELGDSALYLCASSSSTGGSYEQYFGPGTRLTVT.

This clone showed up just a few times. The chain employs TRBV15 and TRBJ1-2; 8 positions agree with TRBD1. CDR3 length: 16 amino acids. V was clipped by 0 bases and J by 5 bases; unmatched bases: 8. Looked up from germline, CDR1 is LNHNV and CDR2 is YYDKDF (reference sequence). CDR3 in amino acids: CATSRDPPGGDYGYTF. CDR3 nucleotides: TGTGCCACCAGCAGAGACCCCCCAGGGGGCGATTATGGCTACACCTTC.

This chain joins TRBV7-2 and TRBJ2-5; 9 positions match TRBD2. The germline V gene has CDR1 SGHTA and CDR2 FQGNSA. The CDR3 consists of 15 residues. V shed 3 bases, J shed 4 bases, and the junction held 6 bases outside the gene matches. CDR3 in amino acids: CASSLGGGAAETQYF. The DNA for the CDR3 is TGTGCCAGCAGCTTGGGCGGGGGGGCAGCAGAGACCCAGTACTTC.

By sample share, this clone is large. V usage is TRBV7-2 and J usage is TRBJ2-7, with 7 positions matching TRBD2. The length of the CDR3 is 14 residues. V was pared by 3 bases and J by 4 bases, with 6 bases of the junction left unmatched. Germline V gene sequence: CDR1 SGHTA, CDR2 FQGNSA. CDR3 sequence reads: CASSFGTTLYEQYF. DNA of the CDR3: TGTGCCAGCAGCTTCGGGACTACCCTTTACGAGCAGTACTTC.

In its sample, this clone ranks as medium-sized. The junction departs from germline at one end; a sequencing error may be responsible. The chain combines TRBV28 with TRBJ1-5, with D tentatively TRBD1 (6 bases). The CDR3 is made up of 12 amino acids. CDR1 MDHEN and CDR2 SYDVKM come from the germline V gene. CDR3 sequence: CASSSPTGRGNF. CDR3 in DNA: TGTGCCAGCAGTTCCCCGACAGGTAGGGGTAATTTT.

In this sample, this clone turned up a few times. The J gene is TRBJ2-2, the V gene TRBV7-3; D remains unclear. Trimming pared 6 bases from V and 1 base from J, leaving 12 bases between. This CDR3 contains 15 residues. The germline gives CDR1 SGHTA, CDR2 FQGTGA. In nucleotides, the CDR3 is TGTGCCAGCAGGGGCAGAGGCTTGAACACCGGGGAGCTGTTTTTT. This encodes CASRGRGLNTGELFF.

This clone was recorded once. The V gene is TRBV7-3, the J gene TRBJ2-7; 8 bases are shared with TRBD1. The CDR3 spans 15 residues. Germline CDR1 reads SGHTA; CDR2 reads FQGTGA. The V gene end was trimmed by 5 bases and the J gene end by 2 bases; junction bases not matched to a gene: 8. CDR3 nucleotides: TGTGCCAGCAGCCAAGACAGGGGTATCCCCTACGAGCAGTACTTC. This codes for CASSQDRGIPYEQYF.

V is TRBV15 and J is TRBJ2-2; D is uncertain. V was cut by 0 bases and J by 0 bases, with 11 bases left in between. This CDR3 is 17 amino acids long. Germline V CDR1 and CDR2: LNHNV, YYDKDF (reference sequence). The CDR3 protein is CATSRDRNTANTGELFF. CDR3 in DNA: TGTGCCACCAGCAGAGATCGGAACACCGCGAACACCGGGGAGCTGTTTTTT.

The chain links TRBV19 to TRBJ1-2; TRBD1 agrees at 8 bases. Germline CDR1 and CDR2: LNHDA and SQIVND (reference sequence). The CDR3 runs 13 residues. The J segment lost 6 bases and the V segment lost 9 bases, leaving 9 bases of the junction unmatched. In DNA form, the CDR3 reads TGTGCCAGCGCAAGACAGGGGAAGGATGGCTACACCTTC. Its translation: CASARQGKDGYTF.

CDR3 in amino acids: CASSSQEVEATEAFF. The CDR3 nucleotides read TGTGCCAGCAGCTCCCAGGAAGTGGAGGCCACTGAAGCTTTCTTT. The chain couples TRBV5-4 to TRBJ1-1; D remains unclear. The CDR3 is made up of 15 amino acids. V was trimmed by 3 bases and J by 4 bases, leaving 16 bases between them. Germline CDR1 reads SGHNT; CDR2 reads YYREEE (reference sequence).

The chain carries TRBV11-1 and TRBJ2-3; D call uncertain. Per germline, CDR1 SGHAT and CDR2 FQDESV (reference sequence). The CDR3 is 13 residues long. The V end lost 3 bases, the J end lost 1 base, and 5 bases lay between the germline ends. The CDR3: CASSLPGTDTQYF. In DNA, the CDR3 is TGTGCCAGCAGCTTGCCAGGCACAGATACGCAGTATTTT.